This record covers a single TCR beta chain. The data were taken from a study of OX40 agonist ivuxolimab in advanced cancers. Study as a whole: Patients assigned to dose escalation were diagnosed with hepatocellular carcinoma, melanoma, renal cell or head and neck cancer.

Produced via immunoSEQ multiplex PCR; TCRdb's table is partial and in-frame only. The data hold 60,000 to 65,000 clones, with around four fifths observed a single time. Germline CDR1 reads MNHNS; CDR2 reads SASEGT. Trimming removed 5 bases at V and 0 bases at J, with 8 bases between. The CDR3 is 14 residues long. The V and J genes are TRBV6-1 and TRBJ1-5, with D possibly TRBD1 on 5 matching bases. The receptor comes from an adult with an advanced solid tumor such as melanoma, head and neck, liver or kidney cancer. Specimen: CD4+ or CD8+ T cells sorted from blood, collected in a trial of the OX40 agonist ivuxolimab. For the CDR3, the DNA is TGTGCCAGCAGTTCAGGGTCTAGCAATCAGCCCCAGCATTTT. Translating it yields CASSSGSSNQPQHF.